This TCR beta chain is drawn from a study of CD8+ T cells in alopecia areata. The V gene's germline CDR1 is SQVTM and CDR2 ANQGSEA. CDR3 length equals 11 residues. V was clipped by 8 bases and J by 9 bases; unmatched bases: 7. Study-wide findings and caveats: Besides other cells, scalp samples also yield sequences of resident alphabeta T cells from normal skin. Higher clonality than in normal scalp was seen in lesional scalp, especially alopecia totalis/universalis.

Collected material from alopecia areata patients comprised lesional scalp punch biopsies and peripheral blood. Isolated RNA was reverse transcribed into cDNA used as the sequencing template. Repertoires were generated with immunoSEQ multiplex PCR, while TCRdb's copy carries only in-frame clones and drops some. The data contain approximately 91,000 clones, 35% to 45% of them singletons. About this clone itself: Its cognate antigen is unknown.

V gene TRBV29-1 combines with J gene TRBJ2-3, with 8 bases that match TRBD1. The sequencing input was CD4+ T cells sorted from blood. This TCR came from a human donor with alopecia areata. The CDR3 sequence is CSPTTGDTQYF. The CDR3 DNA is TGCAGCCCGACGACAGGGGACACGCAGTATTTT.